Given below is one T cell receptor (beta chain) in context. Using RNA transcripts as the source, TCR beta CDR3 regions were amplified. In the first-round RT-PCR of the TCR CDR3, the HTBI primer set was used. TCRdb reprocessed the multiplex PCR reads with MiXCR, giving one entry per CDR3 protein. The sample has some 370,000 distinct CDR3 sequences; over 12% are singletons. These data belong to a study of T cells in Graves' hyperthyroidism and ophthalmopathy. The sample comprised blood. The clonotype comes from a man in his forties or fifties with Graves' ophthalmopathy.

Here the CDR3 reads CASSLGGLGSYNSPLHF. CDR3 nucleotide sequence: TGTGCCAGCAGCTTAGGGGGGCTGGGCTCCTATAATTCACCCCTCCACTTT. V and J are TRBV7-9 and TRBJ1-6, with TRBD1 as a possible D gene (6 bases). The CDR3 extends over 17 amino acids. The V gene lost 1 base and the J gene lost 0 bases, with 10 bases spanning the gap. Germline CDR1 and CDR2: SEHNR and FQNEAQ (reference sequence).